What follows are 32 T cell receptor beta chains derived from one specimen sequenced in a study of cytomegalovirus exposure and HLA in healthy donors (dated by TCRdb to about 2017). The receptor library was made with the immunoSEQ multiplex PCR assay. A mixture of 60 forward primers for TCR Vbeta segments and 13 reverse primers for TCR Jbeta segments was used in the multiplex PCR. Drawn from immuneACCESS, this table holds only the in-frame rearrangements with V and J called that TCRdb kept. Clones are partly lost; checked studies trace under half to an unresolved V gene and leave the rest unexplained. The sample records 120,000 to 150,000 clones, 60% to 80% of which are singletons. The ten largest make up roughly 0.7% of the sample. Sequenced material: PBMCs. The receptors come from a male donor in good health and CMV-seronegative.

DNA of the CDR3: TGTGCCAGCAGTTTTGGTGGCCGAAACTACGAGCAGTACTTC. As protein: CASSFGGRNYEQYF. The chain is built from TRBV27 and TRBJ2-7, with D unclear. V was trimmed by 3 bases and J by 3 bases, leaving 12 bases between them. The CDR3 consists of 14 residues. CDR1 is MNHEY and CDR2 is SMNVEV in the germline V gene (reference sequence).

The chain is built from TRBV6-5 and TRBJ1-5, with D possibly being TRBD1 (6 bases). The V end lost 6 bases, the J end lost 7 bases, and 16 bases lay between the germline ends. There are 14 residues in the CDR3. CDR1 and CDR2 from the germline V gene are MNHEY and SVGAGI. CDR3 nucleotide sequence: TGTGCCAGCAGGCCCGGGAGGGGGGGACAGCCCCAGCATTTT. Translation gives CASRPGRGGQPQHF.

This chain joins TRBV5-1 and TRBJ2-7; 11 bases are a match to TRBD1. Germline V lookup: CDR1 SGHRS, CDR2 YFSETQ. Unmatched junction bases numbered 7, after V lost 0 bases and J lost 2 bases. This CDR3 has 17 amino acids. CDR3 residues: CASSLAPGTGGAYEQYF. The DNA of the CDR3 is TGCGCCAGCAGCTTGGCCCCTGGGACAGGGGGGGCCTACGAGCAGTACTTC.

The chain carries TRBV5-8 and TRBJ2-1; the D gene is possibly TRBD1 (5 bases). The CDR3 is made up of 15 amino acids. Germline CDR1 and CDR2: SGHTS and YDEGEE. V lost 1 base to trimming and J lost 7 bases, with 15 bases between them. CDR3 DNA sequence: TGTGCCAGCAGCTTGAGGGGCAGGACCTTGAATGAGCAGTTCTTC. It encodes CASSLRGRTLNEQFF.

This clone has just one count. V usage is TRBV10-3 and J usage is TRBJ1-5; a possible D gene is TRBD1 (6 bases). CDR1 is ENHRY and CDR2 is SYGVKD in the germline V gene. The CDR3 is 13 amino acids. V dropped 7 bases and J dropped 5 bases, with 12 bases sitting between them. In DNA form, the CDR3 reads TGTGCCATCACAGAGTCAGGGGATCAGCCCCAGCATTTT. This sequence encodes CAITESGDQPQHF.

Concerning this clone: Other nucleotide sequences in the sample specify the same CDR3. The chain joins TRBV2 to TRBJ1-3; the match to TRBD1 covers 7 bases. V trimming: 7 bases; J trimming: 3 bases; junction bases outside the gene matches: 3. This CDR3 is 13 amino acids long. Germline V gene sequence: CDR1 SNHLY, CDR2 FYNNEI. CDR3 protein: CASKGDSGNTIYF. The CDR3 region has the DNA TGTGCCAGCAAGGGGGACAGTGGAAACACCATATATTTT.

The chain joins TRBV5-4 to TRBJ2-5, with a possible D match to TRBD2 (5 bases). The CDR3 spans 13 residues. Per germline, CDR1 SGHNT and CDR2 YYREEE (reference sequence). V was trimmed by 2 bases and J by 4 bases, leaving 9 bases between them. The DNA for the CDR3 is TGTGCCAGCAGCTTCGGGGTCGCAGAGACCCAGTACTTC. It is translated as CASSFGVAETQYF.

The chain employs TRBV11-2 and TRBJ2-5; D might be TRBD2 (5 bases). The germline CDR1 and CDR2 sequences are SGHAT and FQNNGV. This CDR3 is built from 16 residues. V dropped 0 bases and J dropped 2 bases, with 13 bases sitting between them. The CDR3 reads CASSLDRRGLQETQYF. In DNA, the CDR3 is TGTGCCAGCAGCTTAGATCGCCGAGGGCTACAAGAGACCCAGTACTTC. The full variable domain, completed using reference TRBV11-2 and TRBJ2-5, is EAGVAQSPRYKIIEKRQSVAFWCNPISGHATLYWYQQILGQGPKLLIQFQNNGVVDDSQLPKDRFSAERLKGVDSTLKIQPAKLEDSAVYLCASSLDRRGLQETQYFGPGTRLLVL.

V gene TRBV5-1 combines with J gene TRBJ1-1; perhaps TRBD1 as D (6 bases). The germline CDR1 and CDR2 sequences are SGHRS and YFSETQ. CDR3 length: 14 residues. Trimming cost V 3 bases and J 6 bases, with 15 bases left between them. CDR3 in amino acids: CASSSAGARAEAFF. The CDR3 nucleotides are TGCGCCAGCAGCTCCGCGGGGGCGCGGGCTGAAGCTTTCTTT.

The V and J genes are TRBV30 and TRBJ2-3, with TRBD2 matching 7 bases. From germline, CDR1 is GTSNPN and CDR2 SVGIG (reference sequence). The V and J ends lost 3 bases and 2 bases, in that order; junction bases with no gene match: 8. This CDR3 has 15 residues. CDR3 amino acids: CAWRGAGRSTDTQYF. CDR3 DNA sequence: TGTGCCTGGAGGGGAGCGGGGCGATCCACAGATACGCAGTATTTT.

This CDR3 reads CASSSLIQETQYF. The DNA for the CDR3 is TGTGCCAGCAGCTCCCTAATCCAAGAGACCCAGTACTTC. The chain links TRBV7-7 to TRBJ2-5; D ambiguous. The CDR3 spans 13 residues. Germline-derived CDR1 and CDR2 are SSHAT and FNYEAQ (reference sequence). The V end was cut by 4 bases, the J end by 1 base, with 7 bases between.

The V gene is TRBV7-9, the J gene TRBJ2-7; TRBD1 agrees at 9 bases. V trimming: 5 bases; J trimming: 3 bases; junction bases outside the gene matches: 5. The germline CDR1 and CDR2 sequences are SEHNR and FQNEAQ (reference sequence). The CDR3 is made up of 14 amino acids. The CDR3 region has the DNA TGTGCCAGCAGCCCGGGACAGGGTGACTACGAGCAGTACTTC. Its protein product is CASSPGQGDYEQYF.

This chain links TRBV5-5 with TRBJ1-2; D unresolved. Trimming shortened V by 4 bases and J by 3 bases, and 10 bases separated the two germline ends. Germline V CDR1 and CDR2: SGHKS, YYEKEE (reference sequence). The CDR3 loop spans 13 amino acids. CDR3 residues: CASSRGRDYGYTF. The CDR3 nucleotides are TGTGCCAGCAGCCGAGGGCGGGACTATGGCTACACCTTC.

This rearrangement joins TRBV7-2 to TRBJ2-1, with 11 bases that match TRBD2. Germline lookup yields CDR1 SGHTA and CDR2 FQGNSA. V lost 5 bases and J lost 4; bases outside the gene matches: 10. The CDR3 consists of 17 residues. The CDR3 region is CASSLLAGTSGYNEQFF. The CDR3 nucleotides are TGTGCCAGCAGCCTACTTGCCGGGACTAGCGGTTACAATGAGCAGTTCTTC.

The V and J genes are TRBV30 and TRBJ2-1; the match to TRBD2 covers 9 bases. CDR1 is GTSNPN, CDR2 SVGIG, per germline (reference sequence). The V segment lost 7 bases and the J segment 10 bases; nucleotides outside the gene matches: 14. The CDR3 contains 14 residues. CDR3 bases: TGTGCCTCGCCGCGACTAGCGGAAGGGGGGGAGCAGTTCTTC. This translates into CASPRLAEGGEQFF.

This sequence joins TRBV7-3 and TRBJ2-3; TRBD2 agrees at 15 bases. V dropped 8 bases and J dropped 1; count of bases not matched to a gene: 10. The germline gives CDR1 SGHTA, CDR2 FQGTGA. This CDR3 contains 18 residues. CDR3 sequence (DNA): TGTGCCAGCCGGGCGGGACTAGCGGGAGGTGCAGGCACAGATACGCAGTATTTT. Translating it yields CASRAGLAGGAGTDTQYF.

CDR3 in amino acids: CASSSYREATNEKLFF. The CDR3 nucleotides are TGTGCCAGCAGCTCCTACCGGGAAGCAACTAATGAAAAACTGTTTTTT. The chain combines TRBV7-9 with TRBJ1-4; D ambiguous. V lost 4 bases and J lost 0, with 12 bases in between. The CDR3 extends over 16 amino acids. Germline CDR1 is SEHNR and CDR2 is FQNEAQ (reference sequence).

The V and J genes are TRBV5-1 and TRBJ2-5; possibly TRBD2 for D (7 bases). Germline loops: CDR1 SGHRS, CDR2 YFSETQ. Trimming took off 7 bases at V and 1 base at J, with 11 bases between the two ends. The CDR3 runs 13 residues. In DNA form, the CDR3 reads TGCGCCAGCTACGGGGGGCTCCAAGAGACCCAGTACTTC. It codes for CASYGGLQETQYF.

J is TRBJ2-2 and V is TRBV7-9; 8 bases match TRBD1. The J segment lost 8 bases and the V segment lost 3 bases, leaving 5 bases of the junction unmatched. Germline CDR1 is SEHNR and CDR2 is FQNEAQ (reference sequence). This CDR3 spans 14 amino acids. CDR3 protein: CASSFTGGSGELFF. The CDR3 DNA reads as TGTGCCAGCAGCTTTACAGGGGGTTCAGGGGAGCTGTTTTTT.

The chain is built from TRBV11-2 and TRBJ2-1; D uncertain. Trimming cost V 5 bases and J 4 bases, with 9 bases left between them. The CDR3 is 13 amino acids. Germline CDR1 SGHAT, CDR2 FQNNGV. CDR3 amino acids: CASSPGYYNEQFF. CDR3 nucleotide sequence: TGTGCCAGCAGCCCCGGGTATTACAATGAGCAGTTCTTC.

Written as DNA, the CDR3 is TGTGCCAGCAGTGAACGGGAGGGACCCTACGAGCAGTACTTC. Translating it yields CASSEREGPYEQYF. V is TRBV2 and J is TRBJ2-7; 8 bases fit TRBD2. The CDR3 extends over 14 amino acids. Germline CDR1 and CDR2: SNHLY and FYNNEI. The V and J ends lost 2 bases and 2 bases, in that order; junction bases with no gene match: 2.

This sequence joins TRBV7-2 and TRBJ1-2; TRBD1 agrees at 7 bases. The length of the CDR3 is 14 residues. The germline V gene encodes CDR1 SGHTA and CDR2 FQGNSA. V gave up 8 bases and J gave up 0 bases; unmatched junction bases: 6. The CDR3 coding sequence is TGTGCCAGCCCCCTGACAGGGTCTAACTATGGCTACACCTTC. Translated: CASPLTGSNYGYTF.

This clone was seen more than once but under ten times. The chain has TRBV7-9 and TRBJ1-4; 11 bases line up with TRBD1. The CDR3 runs to 16 residues. Unmatched junction bases numbered 8, after V lost 5 bases and J lost 6 bases. Germline V CDR1 and CDR2: SEHNR, FQNEAQ (reference sequence). This CDR3 reads CASSNLLGQGDEKLFF. The DNA of the CDR3 is TGTGCCAGCAGCAACTTACTGGGACAGGGGGATGAAAAACTGTTTTTT.

This chain uses TRBV2 with TRBJ2-3; 9 nucleotides agree with TRBD1. Unmatched junction bases numbered 9, after V lost 8 bases and J lost 0 bases. Germline assignment: CDR1 SNHLY and CDR2 FYNNEI. CDR3 size: 16 residues. The CDR3 is CASVFPGTGSTDTQYF. DNA of the CDR3: TGTGCCAGCGTATTCCCCGGGACAGGGAGCACAGATACGCAGTATTTT.

V gene TRBV5-4 combines with J gene TRBJ2-3; 10 nucleotides line up with TRBD2. Germline trimming cut 2 bases from V and 5 bases from J; bases unmatched to any gene: 8. The length of the CDR3 is 16 residues. Germline V lookup: CDR1 SGHNT, CDR2 YYREEE (reference sequence). In DNA form, the CDR3 reads TGTGCCAGCAGCTTTACTGCGTCTAGCGGGGGAGATACGCAGTATTTT. This codes for CASSFTASSGGDTQYF.

The chain links TRBV20-1 to TRBJ1-1; the D gene is possibly TRBD1 (6 bases). The CDR3 is 11 amino acids. The V and J ends lost 4 bases and 6 bases respectively, with 9 bases between them. Per the germline V gene, CDR1 is DFQATT and CDR2 is SNEGSKA (reference sequence). The CDR3 is CSAIGGSEAFF. DNA of the CDR3: TGCAGTGCTATTGGGGGCTCTGAAGCTTTCTTT.

The chain uses TRBV29-1 and TRBJ1-1; 8 nucleotides match TRBD1. The V gene's germline CDR1 is SQVTM and CDR2 ANQGSEA. V lost 6 bases, J lost 6 bases, and 6 bases stayed unmatched. The CDR3 has 12 amino acids. The DNA of the CDR3 is TGCAGCGTGGCAGGGGGCAGGGCTGAAGCTTTCTTT. This sequence encodes CSVAGGRAEAFF.

CDR3 loop: CASSAGQGDSPLHF. The DNA for the CDR3 is TGTGCCAGCAGTGCCGGACAGGGGGATTCACCCCTCCACTTT. The V gene is TRBV25-1, the J gene TRBJ1-6, with 10 bases that match TRBD1. The CDR3 loop spans 14 amino acids. J was trimmed by 8 bases and V by 4 bases; bases with no gene match: 2. Germline lookup yields CDR1 MGHDK and CDR2 SYGVNS.

The chain joins TRBV6-5 to TRBJ1-5; D not resolved. The V and J ends lost 5 bases and 11 bases respectively, with 13 bases between them. The CDR3 spans 12 residues. Per the germline V gene, CDR1 is MNHEY and CDR2 is SVGAGI. CDR3 nucleotide sequence: TGTGCCAGCAGTGAGTTCCTTGCGGCCCAGCATTTT. The encoded protein is CASSEFLAAQHF.

Concerning this clone: Germline is not matched at one junction end, which may reflect a read error. This chain links TRBV7-9 with TRBJ1-1; no clear D. From germline, CDR1 is SEHNR and CDR2 FQNEAQ (reference sequence). This CDR3 contains 13 residues. CDR3 amino acids: CSSSLALNTEAFF. As DNA, the CDR3 is TGTTCCAGCAGCTTGGCCTTGAACACTGAAGCTTTCTTT.

The genes are TRBV5-1 and TRBJ2-1; D possibly corresponds to TRBD1 (7 bases). V was shortened by 5 bases and J by 12 bases, with 18 bases between the two germline ends. The CDR3 is 13 amino acids. Germline CDR1 reads SGHRS; CDR2 reads YFSETQ. CDR3: CASRSHRQGGQFF. The CDR3 coding sequence is TGCGCCAGCAGGTCCCACAGACAGGGAGGGCAGTTCTTC.

The rearrangement uses TRBV19 and TRBJ1-1, with D perhaps matching TRBD1 (5 bases). V dropped 5 bases and J dropped 0 bases, with 10 bases sitting between them. The CDR3 totals 14 residues. CDR1 is LNHDA and CDR2 is SQIVND in the germline V gene (reference sequence). CDR3 nucleotides: TGTGCCAGTAGTCGGGAGGGGTTGAACACTGAAGCTTTCTTT. It is translated as CASSREGLNTEAFF.